At least ten counts were recorded for the clone carrying this TCR beta chain. The sample originates from a study of spatial heterogeneity in lung cancer. Each CDR3 protein gets one entry after TCRdb re-called the 5' RACE reads with MiXCR. The sample has about 75,000 distinct CDR3 sequences, roughly 15% seen once. Time point reported: sample taken at primary tumor resection. The input material, whole RNA from tumor, nontumor lung or frozen PBMC, was sequenced unsorted. The sample was PBMCs, taken at surgery. The origin of this receptor is a male donor with early-stage non-small cell lung cancer.

The CDR3 region has the DNA TGTGCCAGCAGTTACTCGGGACCCTACGAGCAGTACTTC. Translating it yields CASSYSGPYEQYF. The chain employs TRBV6-6 and TRBJ2-7; D is possibly TRBD1 or TRBD2 (5 bases each). CDR3 length: 13 amino acids. Trimming took 0 bases from V and 2 from J, leaving 5 bases between them. Germline V gene lookup returns CDR1 MNHNY and CDR2 SVGAGI (reference sequence).